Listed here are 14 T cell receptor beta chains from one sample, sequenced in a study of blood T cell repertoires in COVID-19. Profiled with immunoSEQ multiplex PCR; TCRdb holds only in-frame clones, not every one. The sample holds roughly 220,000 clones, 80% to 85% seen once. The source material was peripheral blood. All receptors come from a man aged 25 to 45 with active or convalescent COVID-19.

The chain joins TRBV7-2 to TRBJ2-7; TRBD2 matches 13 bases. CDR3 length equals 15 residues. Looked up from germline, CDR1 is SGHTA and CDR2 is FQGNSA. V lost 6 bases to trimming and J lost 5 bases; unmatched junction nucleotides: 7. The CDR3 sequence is CASRLAGGPVDEQYF. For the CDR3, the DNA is TGTGCCAGCAGACTAGCGGGGGGGCCAGTGGACGAGCAGTACTTC. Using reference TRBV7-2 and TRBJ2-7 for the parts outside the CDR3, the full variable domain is GAGVSQSPSNKVTEKGKDVELRCDPISGHTALYWYRQSLGQGLEFLIYFQGNSAPDKSGLPSDRFSAERTGGSVSTLTIQRTQQEDSAVYLCASRLAGGPVDEQYFGPGTRLTVT.

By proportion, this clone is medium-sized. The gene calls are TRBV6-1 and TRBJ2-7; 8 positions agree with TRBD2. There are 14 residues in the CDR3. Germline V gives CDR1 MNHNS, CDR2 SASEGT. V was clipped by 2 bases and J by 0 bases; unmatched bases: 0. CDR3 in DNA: TGTGCCAGCAGTGAACTAGCGGGCTCCTACGAGCAGTACTTC. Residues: CASSELAGSYEQYF.

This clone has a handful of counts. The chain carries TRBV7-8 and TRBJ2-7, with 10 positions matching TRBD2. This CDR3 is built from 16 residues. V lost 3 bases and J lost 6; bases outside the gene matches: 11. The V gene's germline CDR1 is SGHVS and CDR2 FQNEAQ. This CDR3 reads CASSFARGAGGLEQYF. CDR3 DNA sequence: TGTGCCAGCAGCTTTGCCAGGGGAGCGGGAGGGCTCGAGCAGTACTTC. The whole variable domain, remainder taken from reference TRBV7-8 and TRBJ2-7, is GAGVSQSPRYKVAKRGQDVALRCDPISGHVSLFWYQQALGQGPEFLTYFQNEAQLDKSGLPSDRFFAERPEGSVSTLKIQRTQQEDSAVYLCASSFARGAGGLEQYFGPGTRLTVT.

The CDR3 sequence is CASSLLRSSYNEQFF. The CDR3 region has the DNA TGTGCCAGCAGTTTGTTGCGTAGTTCCTACAATGAGCAGTTCTTC. The chain is built from TRBV6-5 and TRBJ2-1, with D unclear. Trimming removed 4 bases at V and 1 base at J, with 11 bases between. Germline V lookup: CDR1 MNHEY, CDR2 SVGAGI. The CDR3 totals 15 residues.

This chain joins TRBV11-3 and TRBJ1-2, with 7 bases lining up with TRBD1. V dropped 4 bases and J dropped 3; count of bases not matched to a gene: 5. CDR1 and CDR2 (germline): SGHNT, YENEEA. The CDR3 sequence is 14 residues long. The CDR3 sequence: CASSSGGNDYGYTF. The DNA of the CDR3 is TGTGCCAGCAGCTCAGGGGGGAACGACTATGGCTACACCTTC.

The CDR3 loop reads CASGGREGNQPQHF. CDR3 DNA: TGTGCCAGCGGGGGCAGGGAGGGGAATCAGCCCCAGCATTTT. J is TRBJ1-5 and V is TRBV2; possible D gene TRBD1, 6 bases. Germline V gene data show CDR1 as SNHLY and CDR2 as FYNNEI. The CDR3 runs to 14 residues. The ends were cut back, 8 bases at V and 4 bases at J, with 15 bases in the middle.

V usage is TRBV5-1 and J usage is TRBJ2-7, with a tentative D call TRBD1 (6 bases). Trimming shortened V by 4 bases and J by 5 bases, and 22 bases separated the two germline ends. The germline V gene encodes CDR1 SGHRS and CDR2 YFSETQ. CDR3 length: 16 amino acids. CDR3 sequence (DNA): TGCGCCAGCAGCCGAGACGCTACAGGGCTATCGGACGAGCAGTACTTC. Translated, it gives CASSRDATGLSDEQYF. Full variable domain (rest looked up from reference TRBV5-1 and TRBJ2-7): KAGVTQTPRYLIKTRGQQVTLSCSPISGHRSVSWYQQTPGQGLQFLFEYFSETQRNKGNFPGRFSGRQFSNSRSEMNVSTLELGDSALYLCASSRDATGLSDEQYFGPGTRLTVT.

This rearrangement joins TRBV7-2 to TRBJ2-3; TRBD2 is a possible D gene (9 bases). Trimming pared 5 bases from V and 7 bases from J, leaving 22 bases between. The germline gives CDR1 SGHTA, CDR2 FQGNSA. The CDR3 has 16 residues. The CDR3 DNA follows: TGTGCCAGCAGCCAGGGGGCGGGAGGGCCTACTCATACGCAGTATTTT. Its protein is CASSQGAGGPTHTQYF.

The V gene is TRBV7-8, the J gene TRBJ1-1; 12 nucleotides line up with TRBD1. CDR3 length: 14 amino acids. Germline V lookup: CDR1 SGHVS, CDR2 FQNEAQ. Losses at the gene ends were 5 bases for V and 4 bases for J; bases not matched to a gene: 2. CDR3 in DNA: TGTGCCAGCAGCGGGACAGGGGGCGGCACTGAAGCTTTCTTT. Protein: CASSGTGGGTEAFF.

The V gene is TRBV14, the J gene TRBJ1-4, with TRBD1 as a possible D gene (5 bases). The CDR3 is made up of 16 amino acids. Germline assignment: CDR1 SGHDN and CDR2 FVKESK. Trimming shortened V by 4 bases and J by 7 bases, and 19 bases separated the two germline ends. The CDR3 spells CASSPTGGTPAEKLFF. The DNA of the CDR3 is TGTGCCAGCAGCCCGACGGGGGGGACGCCTGCTGAAAAACTGTTTTTT.

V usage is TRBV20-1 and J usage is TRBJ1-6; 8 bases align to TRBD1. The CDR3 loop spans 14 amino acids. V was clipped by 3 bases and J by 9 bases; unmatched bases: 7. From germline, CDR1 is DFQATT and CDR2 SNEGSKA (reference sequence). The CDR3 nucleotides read TGCAGTGCTAGTTCGGGGACAGGTACTTCACCCCTCCACTTT. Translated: CSASSGTGTSPLHF.

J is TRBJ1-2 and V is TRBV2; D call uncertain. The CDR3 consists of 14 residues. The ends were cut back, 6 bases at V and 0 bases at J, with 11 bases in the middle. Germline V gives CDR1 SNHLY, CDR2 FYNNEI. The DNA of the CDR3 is TGTGCCAGCAGGGTTGGTGGAGCTAACTATGGCTACACCTTC. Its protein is CASRVGGANYGYTF. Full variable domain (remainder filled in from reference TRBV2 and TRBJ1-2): EPEVTQTPSHQVTQMGQEVILRCVPISNHLYFYWYRQILGQKVEFLVSFYNNEISEKSEIFDDQFSVERPDGSNFTLKIRSTKLEDSAMYFCASRVGGANYGYTFGSGTRLTVV.

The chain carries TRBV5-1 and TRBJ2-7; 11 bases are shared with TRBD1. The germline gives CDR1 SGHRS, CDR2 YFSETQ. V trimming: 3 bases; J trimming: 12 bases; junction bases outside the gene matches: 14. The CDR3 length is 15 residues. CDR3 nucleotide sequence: TGCGCCAGCAGCTCCCCCGGGACAGGGGGTGGGGTTGCGTACTTC. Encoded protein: CASSSPGTGGGVAYF.

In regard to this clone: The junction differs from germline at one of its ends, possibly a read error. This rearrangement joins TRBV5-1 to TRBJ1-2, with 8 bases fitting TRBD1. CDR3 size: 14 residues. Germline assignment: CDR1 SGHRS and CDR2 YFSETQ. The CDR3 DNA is TGCGCCAGCAGCCTAGAGGACAGGGTCTATAGCTACACCTTC. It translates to CASSLEDRVYSYTF.